These 12 T cell receptor beta chains were all obtained from the same sample, sequenced in a study of blood T cell repertoires in COVID-19. Assay used: immunoSEQ multiplex PCR; TCRdb lists only in-frame clones, some missing. The sample includes 30,000 to 35,000 clones, more than 70% of them seen just once. The sequenced sample was peripheral blood. These receptors were obtained from a human donor in a cohort sampled during active COVID-19.

This chain links TRBV27 with TRBJ1-2; 7 nucleotides line up with TRBD1. V shed 5 bases and J 4 bases; nucleotides not matched to a gene: 10. Germline loops: CDR1 MNHEY, CDR2 SMNVEV (reference sequence). The CDR3 loop spans 15 amino acids. The CDR3 DNA follows: TGTGCCAGCAGTCATAGCCGCCCAGGGGGCTATGGCTACACCTTC. It encodes CASSHSRPGGYGYTF.

The sample holds one count of this clone. This chain uses TRBV5-6 with TRBJ1-3, with D perhaps matching TRBD1 (6 bases). Trimming removed 4 bases from V and 2 bases from J, with 10 bases in between. The CDR3 is 14 amino acids. Germline V gene lookup returns CDR1 SGHDT and CDR2 YYEEEE. CDR3 sequence (DNA): TGTGCCAGCAGCCGAGACAGGACTGGAAACACCATATATTTT. Its translation is CASSRDRTGNTIYF.

The chain recombines TRBV19 with TRBJ2-7, with no clear D. V was trimmed by 4 bases and J by 5 bases, leaving 12 bases between them. CDR1 LNHDA and CDR2 SQIVND come from the germline V gene (reference sequence). The CDR3 loop spans 13 amino acids. CDR3: CASSNVLTHEQYF. In DNA, the CDR3 is TGTGCCAGTAGTAACGTCCTAACCCACGAGCAGTACTTC.

This rearrangement joins TRBV6-4 to TRBJ2-1, with D possibly being TRBD1 (6 bases). This CDR3 spans 13 amino acids. CDR1 MRHNA and CDR2 SNTAGT come from the germline V gene. V was trimmed by 4 bases and J by 7 bases, leaving 11 bases between them. CDR3 in DNA: TGTGCCAGCAGTGGCACAGGGCAAAATGAGCAGTTCTTC. Translated: CASSGTGQNEQFF.

The J gene is TRBJ2-1, the V gene TRBV5-1, with a tentative D call TRBD2 (6 bases). Trimming cost V 4 bases and J 0 bases, with 8 bases left between them. The CDR3 length is 14 residues. The germline CDR1 and CDR2 sequences are SGHRS and YFSETQ. CDR3 region: CASSRAGSYNEQFF. The CDR3, as DNA: TGCGCCAGCAGCCGAGCGGGCTCCTACAATGAGCAGTTCTTC.

The genes are TRBV7-9 and TRBJ1-1, with D possibly being TRBD1 (5 bases). Germline loops: CDR1 SEHNR, CDR2 FQNEAQ (reference sequence). V was pared by 6 bases and J by 4 bases, with 15 bases between. The CDR3 has 14 residues. In DNA, the CDR3 is TGTGCCAGCAGAGGGGTTGGGGTCCCCACTGAAGCTTTCTTT. Translated, it gives CASRGVGVPTEAFF.

As DNA, the CDR3 is TGTGCCAGCAGACTGACAGGGTCTGGGGCCAACGTCCTGACTTTC. Amino acid sequence: CASRLTGSGANVLTF. The genes are TRBV3-1 (or the pseudogene TRBV3-2) and TRBJ2-6, with 7 bases that match TRBD1. Trimming took 6 bases from V and 1 from J; bases not matched to a gene: 3. Germline CDR1 LGHDT, CDR2 YNNKEL (reference sequence). This CDR3 is 15 amino acids long.

This clone was picked up a small number of times. This specimen includes other DNA sequences encoding the same CDR3. The CDR3 DNA follows: TGTGCCAGCAGTTACCCTCGGGGACAGGGGTACAATGAGCAGTTCTTC. Its translation: CASSYPRGQGYNEQFF. This sequence joins TRBV6-2 or TRBV6-3 and TRBJ2-1, with 10 bases fitting TRBD1. Germline V lookup: CDR1 MNHEY, CDR2 SVGEGT. The J segment lost 4 bases and the V segment lost 2 bases, leaving 5 bases of the junction unmatched. The CDR3 is 16 amino acids.

This clone was detected only a few times. The CDR3 region has the DNA TGTGCCAGCAGGGGGAGGAGGTGCCTCTACAATGAGCAGTTCTTC. This gives the protein CASRGRRCLYNEQFF. The chain employs TRBV6-4 and TRBJ2-1; TRBD2 might be the D (6 bases). The CDR3 contains 15 residues. V lost 6 bases to trimming and J lost 3 bases, with 15 bases between them. Germline values: CDR1 MRHNA, CDR2 SNTAGT.

The CDR3, as DNA: TGTGCCAGTAGATCACTAGGCCCGAACACCGGGGAGCTGTTTTTT. Protein: CASRSLGPNTGELFF. The chain couples TRBV19 to TRBJ2-2; D is perhaps TRBD2 (5 bases). Germline loops: CDR1 LNHDA, CDR2 SQIVND (reference sequence). The V and J ends lost 6 bases and 0 bases respectively, with 11 bases between them. This CDR3 spans 15 amino acids.

The rearrangement links TRBV5-1 to TRBJ2-3; D remains unclear. CDR1 is SGHRS, CDR2 YFSETQ, per germline. Trimming removed 3 bases from V and 0 bases from J, with 11 bases in between. This CDR3 region has 15 residues. In DNA form, the CDR3 reads TGCGCCAGCAGCTCGAACGGCGGTAGCACAGATACGCAGTATTTT. Its protein product is CASSSNGGSTDTQYF. The full variable domain, in which reference TRBV5-1 and TRBJ2-3 provide the parts outside the CDR3, is KAGVTQTPRYLIKTRGQQVTLSCSPISGHRSVSWYQQTPGQGLQFLFEYFSETQRNKGNFPGRFSGRQFSNSRSEMNVSTLELGDSALYLCASSSNGGSTDTQYFGPGTRLTVL.

This chain joins TRBV6-5 and TRBJ2-7; TRBD1 is a possible D gene (7 bases). The V end lost 10 bases, the J end lost 3 bases, and 19 bases lay between the germline ends. The CDR3 length is 14 residues. In germline, CDR1 is MNHEY, CDR2 SVGAGI. The DNA of the CDR3 is TGTGCCACCCGGCGGGACAGATCGGTCTACGAGCAGTACTTC. Translated, it gives CATRRDRSVYEQYF.